The clone carrying this T cell receptor beta chain was picked up one time. Other nucleotide sequences in the sample specify the same CDR3. Here immunoSEQ multiplex PCR was the method, and the copy in TCRdb shows in-frame clones only, minus some. The table has approximately 210,000 clones, around 90% seen once. This CDR3 has 12 residues. The germline V gene encodes CDR1 SGHTA and CDR2 FQGNSA. V lost 1 base, J lost 5 bases, and 5 bases lay in between. This sample stems from a study of blood T cell repertoires in COVID-19. Looking at the study overall: PBMCs, B-cell-depleted T cells, or T cells provided the cDNA or gDNA that made up the material.

The TCR sequence derives from a man between 65 and 85 years old with acute or convalescent COVID-19. The specimen sequenced was peripheral blood. The chain recombines TRBV7-2 with TRBJ2-5; no firm D call. CDR3 DNA sequence: TGTGCCAGCAGCTTAGTTTCTGAGACCCAGTACTTC. This translates into CASSLVSETQYF. Complete variable domain (other parts from reference TRBV7-2 and TRBJ2-5): GAGVSQSPSNKVTEKGKDVELRCDPISGHTALYWYRQSLGQGLEFLIYFQGNSAPDKSGLPSDRFSAERTGGSVSTLTIQRTQQEDSAVYLCASSLVSETQYFGPGTRLLVL.